This record covers a single T cell receptor (beta chain). Its specificity is not known. The data stem from a study of shared clonotypes between healthy human individuals. Study summary: Donors, aged 18 to 49, were a couple of women and three men. Study conclusions and caveats: The study's rarefaction showed incomplete sorted-subset sequencing despite large depth.

The CDR3 covers 13 residues. Trimming shortened V by 5 bases and J by 2 bases, and 12 bases separated the two germline ends. CDR1 is GTSNPN, CDR2 SVGIG, per germline (reference sequence). Data came from immunoSEQ multiplex PCR; TCRdb stores just in-frame clones and leaves some out. The sample holds 2,500,000 or so clones; roughly 92% are singletons and the top ten take about 0.13%. The TCR originated in a man aged 18 to 30 in good health. Sequenced material: naive CD4+ T cells sorted from blood. Noted subset: CD45RA+ positively selected. The chain combines TRBV30 with TRBJ2-5, with D possibly being TRBD2 (7 bases). This chain's CDR3 is CAWEGGVQETQYF. CDR3 nucleotides: TGTGCCTGGGAGGGGGGGGTTCAAGAGACCCAGTACTTC.